Here is one TCR beta chain with its context. Its antigen remains unidentified. Base-call qualities are not available, and no considerably larger clone is one nucleotide away. From its cysteine to its phenylalanine, the CDR3 spans 14 amino acids. Only the CDR3 DNA stays, 42 bases, in frame from base 1. Trimming costs V 5 bases and J 2 bases, and their ends lie 13 bases apart. The germline V gene encodes CDR1 SEHNR and CDR2 FQNEAQ (reference sequence). These reads were obtained on an Illumina HiSeq 2500. TCR beta libraries were prepared by quantitative 5'-RACE with molecular barcodes. The original methods were these. A new computational method based on a probabilistic model of VDJ rearrangement was used to identify disease-linked TCR variants. In TCRdb, the public reads were trimmed at Q25 with fastp and aligned with MiXCR, with productive beta chains retained. CDR3 protein duplicates are merged, each entry listing the most common genes and DNA. TCRdb, not the original authors, processed these V and J calls. The sample table lists a few hundred thousand distinct CDR3 sequences, more than 9.5% of them with a count of one. 6.8% of the sample is taken by the ten largest.

This specimen belongs to a study of CD8 T cells in ankylosing spondylitis (dated 2017 in TCRdb). About the investigation overall: The study profiled T cell receptor beta repertoires in healthy donors and ankylosing spondylitis patients to find disease-linked TCR variants. In total, the full study cohort was made up of 100 to 140 healthy donors and more than 20 ankylosing spondylitis patients. Peripheral blood samples were taken, and synovial fluid was additionally collected from ankylosing spondylitis patients. What the work shows at the level of the full study, not this receptor alone: The disease-linked clones had a CD8+ phenotype and were found at relatively low frequencies in peripheral blood. Blood from ankylosing spondylitis patients appeared to be characterized by a TCR beta motif made up of about 8 highly homologous amino acid variants. Some motif variants had previously been reported in the synovial fluid and blood of reactive arthritis patients, which suggests shared mechanisms of disease initiation. The disease-linked clones were reported as significantly enriched in matched synovial fluid samples from ankylosing spondylitis patients.

This receptor was taken from a male donor with ankylosing spondylitis. Recombination joined TRBV7-9 with TRBJ2-7; no confident D gene assignment can be made. The sequencing input was blood, either unsorted or a sorted T cell fraction (not recorded which). The nucleotide sequence is given as TGTGCCAGCAGCCCCCCCCTCCGTCCCTACGAGCAGTACTTC. The translation is CASSPPLRPYEQYF. Reference TRBV7-9 and TRBJ2-7 proteins supply the regions before and after the CDR3; the full variable domain is: DTGVSQNPRHKITKRGQNVTFRCDPISEHNRLYWYRQTLGQGPEFLTYFQNEAQLEKSRLLSDRFSAERPKGSFSTLEIQRTEQGDSAMYLCASSPPLRPYEQYFGPGTRLTVT.